Listed here is a single T cell receptor (beta chain). The sample comes from a study of blood T cell repertoires in COVID-19. Background on the study: Both acute and convalescent COVID-19 samples were obtained from the United States, Italy and Spain.

The CDR3 spans 15 residues. V lost 5 bases, J lost 0 bases, and 6 bases stayed unmatched. Looked up from germline, CDR1 is SGHDN and CDR2 is FVKESK. In the source study's methods: The authors estimated nucleated cell counts from reference gene primer amplification. Generated by immunoSEQ multiplex PCR, the TCRdb table keeps only in-frame clones and is missing some. The V and J calls and the clone size are those of that table, but D and trimming were determined from the DNA. Of approximately 66,000 clones listed, roughly 91% are singletons. The chain uses TRBV14 and TRBJ2-7; 8 bases match TRBD1. The receptor comes from a man in his sixties with acute or convalescent COVID-19. Sequenced input: peripheral blood. In DNA, the CDR3 is TGTGCCAGCAGCGACATGACAGGGGCCTCCTACGAGCAGTACTTC. It is translated as CASSDMTGASYEQYF.